This is a list of T cell receptor beta chains from one sample in a study of T cell clonotyping in hematopoietic cell transplantation. Produced via immunoSEQ multiplex PCR; TCRdb's table is partial and in-frame only. This sample has more than 70,000 clones, with 90% to 96% found just once. The source was peripheral blood mononuclear cells, collected before stem cell transplant. The receptor source for this set is a woman in her 50s with acute myeloid leukemia. Some clones in this sample may be carry-over from other donors' samples. Each CDR3 is given with its conserved first and last residue. A D gene is named only where the DNA matches it firmly. A row's size may be missing; if present it is once, few, many or a size class.

size | J | D | V | CDR3 | DNA
. | TRBJ2-2 | . | TRBV7-8 | CASSLDPTRAGELFF | TGTGCCAGCAGCTTAGACCCCACTAGGGCCGGGGAGCTGTTTTTT
. | TRBJ2-3 | . | TRBV28 | CASSGSTDTQYF | TGTGCCAGCAGTGGGAGCACAGATACGCAGTATTTT
. | TRBJ1-1 | . | TRBV28 | CASSFGTVNTEAFF | TGTGCCAGCAGTTTCGGGACCGTGAACACTGAAGCTTTCTTT
. | TRBJ1-5 | . | TRBV19 | CASSMGRQDRTQPQHF | TGTGCCAGTAGTATGGGGAGACAGGACCGGACTCAGCCCCAGCATTTT
. | TRBJ1-1 | . | TRBV10-3 | CAIRGAATEAFF | TGTGCCATCCGGGGTGCTGCGACTGAAGCTTTCTTT
. | TRBJ1-1 | TRBD1 | TRBV30 | CAWSGDRDTEAFF | TGTGCCTGGAGCGGGGACAGGGACACTGAAGCTTTCTTT
. | TRBJ1-2 | . | TRBV2 | CASSEASPGRVYGYTF | TGTGCCAGCAGTGAAGCGTCCCCAGGAAGAGTCTATGGCTACACCTTC
. | TRBJ1-1 | . | TRBV2 | CASSGRGGTEAFF | TGTGCCAGCAGTGGCAGGGGAGGCACTGAAGCTTTCTTT
. | TRBJ1-3 | . | TRBV25-1 | CASTKGAFNSGNTIYF | TGTGCCAGCACCAAAGGGGCATTCAACTCTGGAAACACCATATATTTT
. | TRBJ2-1 | . | TRBV7-2 | CASSSSAYNEQFF | TGTGCCAGCAGCTCGTCGGCCTACAATGAGCAGTTCTTC
. | TRBJ2-7 | . | TRBV6-6 | CASRQRGFYEQYF | TGTGCCAGCAGGCAAAGAGGGTTCTACGAGCAGTACTTC
. | TRBJ2-1 | TRBD2 | TRBV30 | CAWSRLAGGNEQFF | TGTGCCTGGAGTCGACTAGCGGGAGGGAATGAGCAGTTCTTC
once | TRBJ2-7 | TRBD1 | TRBV27 | CASTQHRGLEQYF | TGTGCCAGCACCCAACACAGGGGGCTCGAGCAGTACTTC
. | TRBJ1-1 | . | TRBV10-3 | CAISESQNTEAFF | TGTGCCATCAGTGAGTCGCAAAACACTGAAGCTTTCTTT
. | TRBJ1-1 | . | TRBV30 | CAWSVGGNTEAFF | TGTGCCTGGAGTGTGGGAGGGAACACTGAAGCTTTCTTT
. | TRBJ1-5 | . | TRBV19 | CATDSRNQPQHF | TGTGCCACCGACTCACGGAATCAGCCCCAGCATTTT
. | TRBJ2-1 | . | TRBV28 | CASSLSGSGRRDEQFF | TGTGCCAGCAGTTTGTCGGGTAGCGGCCGTAGAGATGAGCAGTTCTTC
. | TRBJ2-7 | TRBD2 | TRBV5-4 | CASSSPTGTTYF | TGTGCCAGCAGCTCCCCGACCGGGACTACATACTTC
. | TRBJ1-4 | . | TRBV30 | CAWSGGHPVATNEKLFF | TGTGCCTGGAGTGGGGGACACCCCGTTGCAACTAATGAAAAACTGTTTTTT
. | TRBJ1-2 | TRBD1 | TRBV10-3 | CAIRSWTGSNYGYTF | TGTGCCATCAGGAGCTGGACAGGATCTAACTATGGCTACACCTTC
. | TRBJ1-4 | . | TRBV2 | CASSIREDNEKLFF | TGTGCCAGCAGTATCAGGGAGGATAATGAAAAACTGTTTTTT
. | TRBJ2-1 | . | TRBV6-5 | CASSYGGTGDEQFF | TGTGCCAGCAGTTACGGGGGGACGGGGGATGAGCAGTTCTTC
. | TRBJ2-2 | . | TRBV11-2 | CASSLVVHNTGELFF | TGTGCCAGCAGCTTAGTTGTCCACAACACCGGGGAGCTGTTTTTT
. | TRBJ2-1 | . | TRBV2 | CASSERAYNEQFF | TGTGCCAGCAGTGAACGGGCCTACAATGAGCAGTTCTTC
. | TRBJ2-5 | TRBD1 | TRBV5-8 | CASSFDRVSWETQYF | TGTGCCAGCAGCTTTGACAGGGTTTCTTGGGAGACCCAGTACTTC
once | TRBJ2-1 | . | TRBV19 | CASSPRLRPYNEQFF | TGTGCCAGTAGTCCCCGACTAAGACCCTACAATGAGCAGTTCTTC
. | TRBJ1-3 | . | TRBV19 | CASSISSGNTIYF | TGTGCCAGTAGTATCAGCTCTGGAAACACCATATATTTT
. | TRBJ2-3 | TRBD2 | TRBV25-1 | CASTSPAEREGADTQYF | TGTGCCAGCACCTCACCCGCTGAGCGGGAGGGTGCAGATACGCAGTATTTT
. | TRBJ2-7 | . | TRBV28 | CASKGADRYEQYF | TGTGCCAGCAAAGGGGCAGACCGCTACGAGCAGTACTTC
. | TRBJ1-3 | TRBD1 | TRBV9 | CASSVYTQGAPGNTIYF | TGTGCCAGCAGCGTATATACACAGGGGGCGCCAGGAAACACCATATATTTT
. | TRBJ2-5 | . | TRBV19 | CASSMLQSQETQYF | TGTGCCAGTAGTATGTTACAGAGCCAAGAGACCCAGTACTTC
. | TRBJ2-5 | . | TRBV19 | CASSKDRQETQYF | TGTGCCAGTAGTAAGGATCGGCAAGAGACCCAGTACTTC
. | TRBJ2-7 | . | TRBV5-4 | CASRARGSTYEQYF | TGTGCCAGCAGAGCGCGGGGCTCCACCTACGAGCAGTACTTC
. | TRBJ1-4 | TRBD1 | TRBV25-1 | CASSNYRGRGAAGEKLFF | TGTGCCAGCAGTAACTACAGGGGGCGAGGGGCCGCGGGCGAAAAACTGTTTTTT
. | TRBJ2-5 | . | TRBV5-8 | CASSFRTRLGETQYF | TGTGCCAGCAGTTTCAGAACCCGGTTGGGAGAGACCCAGTACTTC
. | TRBJ1-3 | TRBD1 | TRBV5-1 | CASSLAGTGGASGNTIYF | TGCGCCAGCAGCTTGGCCGGGACAGGGGGGGCCTCTGGAAACACCATATATTTT
. | TRBJ1-2 | . | TRBV15 | CATSGGLGVPGGYTF | TGTGCCACCAGCGGGGGTTTGGGCGTCCCCGGGGGCTACACCTTC
. | TRBJ1-2 | . | TRBV27 | CASSLSYNYGYTF | TGTGCCAGCAGTCTCAGCTATAACTATGGCTACACCTTC
. | TRBJ1-2 | . | TRBV9 | CASSAPYGYTF | TGTGCCAGCAGCGCCCCATATGGCTACACCTTC
. | TRBJ2-3 | TRBD2 | TRBV6-4 | CASSGGGATDTQYF | TGTGCCAGCAGTGGCGGGGGGGCCACAGATACGCAGTATTTT